These 18 T cell receptor beta chains share one sample of origin, sequenced in a study of blood T cell repertoires in COVID-19. Method: immunoSEQ multiplex PCR; TCRdb's copy keeps in-frame clones and lacks some. The sample lists 70,000 to 95,000 clones; 75% to 95% were seen once. The sequenced material came from peripheral blood. Source of these receptors: a woman between 50 and 59 years old in a cohort sampled during active COVID-19.

This clone was recorded a few times. The chain has TRBV4-1 and TRBJ2-7; D gene ambiguous. V lost 1 base and J 4 bases, leaving 14 bases between the germline ends. The germline V gene encodes CDR1 MGHRA and CDR2 YSYEKL. There are 15 residues in the CDR3. DNA for the CDR3: TGCGCCAGCAGCCAAGTGGATAGTAGCTGGTACGAGCAGTACTTC. It specifies CASSQVDSSWYEQYF.

The chain combines TRBV7-6 with TRBJ1-5; 8 bases map to TRBD1. The germline V gene encodes CDR1 SGHVS and CDR2 FNYEAQ. V was clipped by 5 bases and J by 7 bases; unmatched bases: 10. This CDR3 contains 15 residues. CDR3 in DNA: TGTGCCAGCAGCGAGCGACAGGGGTTGGGCCAGCCCCAGCATTTT. As protein: CASSERQGLGQPQHF.

This clone has only a few counts. The rearrangement links TRBV18 to TRBJ1-1; no clear D gene. CDR3 length: 14 residues. Germline V gives CDR1 KGHSH, CDR2 LQKENI. Trimming removed 3 bases from V and 8 bases from J, with 16 bases in between. The CDR3 here is CASSPRVEVEEAFF. The CDR3 nucleotides are TGTGCCAGCTCACCCCGGGTGGAGGTAGAGGAAGCTTTCTTT. Supplemented by reference TRBV18 and TRBJ1-1, the full variable domain reads NAGVMQNPRHLVRRRGQEARLRCSPMKGHSHVYWYRQLPEEGLKFMVYLQKENIIDESGMPKERFSAEFPKEGPSILRIQQVVRGDSAAYFCASSPRVEVEEAFFGQGTRLTVV.

The V call is TRBV29-1, the J call TRBJ2-3, with TRBD1 as a possible D gene (6 bases). The CDR3 extends over 14 amino acids. The germline V and J ends were trimmed by 2 bases and 6 bases, with 15 bases remaining between them. CDR1 is SQVTM and CDR2 is ANQGSEA in the germline V gene. The DNA of the CDR3 is TGCAGCGTTGAACAGGGGATGGGGATGGATACGCAGTATTTT. Amino acid sequence: CSVEQGMGMDTQYF.

J is TRBJ1-2 and V is TRBV12-3 or TRBV12-4, with D unresolved. Trimming stripped 6 bases from V and 4 bases from J, with 9 bases between. This CDR3 comprises 12 residues. CDR3 sequence: CASRPGLYGYTF. The DNA of the CDR3 is TGTGCCAGCAGGCCGGGTCTCTATGGCTACACCTTC.

The V call is TRBV3-1 (or the pseudogene TRBV3-2), the J call TRBJ1-6; tentative D call: TRBD1 (5 bases). CDR1 and CDR2 (germline): LGHDT, YNNKEL (reference sequence). The length of the CDR3 is 15 residues. Trimming stripped 3 bases from V and 2 bases from J, with 8 bases between. CDR3 nucleotides: TGTGCCAGCAGCCAGTCAGGGACCTATAATTCACCCCTCCACTTT. Translating gives CASSQSGTYNSPLHF.

This clone is a singleton in its sample. The chain joins TRBV5-1 to TRBJ2-5; 8 nucleotides line up with TRBD2. Trimming at V came to 0 bases and at J to 5 bases, leaving 6 bases not matched to a gene. Per the germline V gene, CDR1 is SGHRS and CDR2 is YFSETQ. This CDR3 is 15 amino acids long. The CDR3 loop reads CASSLDPLAGETQYF. CDR3 in DNA: TGCGCCAGCAGCTTGGACCCCCTAGCGGGCGAGACCCAGTACTTC.

The chain employs TRBV7-9 and TRBJ1-5; 8 nucleotides agree with TRBD1. Germline V gives CDR1 SEHNR, CDR2 FQNEAQ (reference sequence). This CDR3 is built from 17 residues. With 0 bases clipped from V and 2 bases from J, the junction kept 6 bases outside the gene matches. This CDR3 reads CASSLAGGQGGNQPQHF. Written as DNA, the CDR3 is TGTGCCAGCAGCTTAGCCGGTGGACAGGGAGGCAATCAGCCCCAGCATTTT. Filled out from reference TRBV7-9 and TRBJ1-5, the complete variable domain reads DTGVSQNPRHKITKRGQNVTFRCDPISEHNRLYWYRQTLGQGPEFLTYFQNEAQLEKSRLLSDRFSAERPKGSFSTLEIQRTEQGDSAMYLCASSLAGGQGGNQPQHFGDGTRLSIL.

The chain carries TRBV7-9 and TRBJ2-1; 9 positions agree with TRBD2. Germline trimming cut 6 bases from V and 6 bases from J; bases unmatched to any gene: 3. Germline V lookup: CDR1 SEHNR, CDR2 FQNEAQ (reference sequence). This CDR3 contains 13 residues. The CDR3 nucleotides are TGTGCCAGCAGTCTTAGCGGGAGCAATGAGCAGTTCTTC. It is translated as CASSLSGSNEQFF.

In its sample, this clone was seen once. CDR3 residues: CASSDGGVVSNNEQFF. The CDR3 nucleotides read TGTGCCAGTAGTGACGGGGGGGTTGTAAGTAACAATGAGCAGTTCTTC. This chain connects TRBV19 to TRBJ2-1; 8 positions agree with TRBD2. CDR1 is LNHDA and CDR2 is SQIVND in the germline V gene (reference sequence). The CDR3 is made up of 16 amino acids. After removal of 5 bases from V and 5 bases from J, the junction contained 11 bases not matched to a gene.

This chain joins TRBV5-1 and TRBJ2-7; 11 nucleotides align to TRBD2. Trimming at V came to 3 bases and at J to 4 bases, leaving 6 bases not matched to a gene. CDR3 length: 15 amino acids. Germline loops: CDR1 SGHRS, CDR2 YFSETQ. CDR3 nucleotide sequence: TGCGCCAGCAGCTCTACTAGCGGGGGCGCATACGAGCAGTACTTC. Amino acids: CASSSTSGGAYEQYF.

The rearrangement links TRBV6-5 to TRBJ2-4, with 8 positions matching TRBD1. Germline values: CDR1 MNHEY, CDR2 SVGAGI. V was clipped by 6 bases and J by 11 bases; unmatched bases: 12. There are 14 residues in the CDR3. This CDR3 reads CASSPRDRSSLQYF. DNA for the CDR3: TGTGCCAGCAGCCCCCGGGACAGGAGTTCGCTTCAGTACTTC.

V gene TRBV27 combines with J gene TRBJ1-6; D possibly corresponds to TRBD1 (6 bases). The CDR3 extends over 13 amino acids. Germline-derived CDR1 and CDR2 are MNHEY and SMNVEV (reference sequence). Trimming took off 11 bases at V and 5 bases at J, with 13 bases between the two ends. The CDR3 region has the DNA TGTGCCGCCCGGACAGCACATAATTCACCCCTCCACTTT. It yields the protein CAARTAHNSPLHF.

This clone has more than one count but fewer than ten. V usage is TRBV4-1 and J usage is TRBJ2-1; 8 bases line up with TRBD2. Germline CDR1 reads MGHRA; CDR2 reads YSYEKL. The CDR3 length is 16 residues. V lost 1 base to trimming and J lost 7 bases; unmatched junction nucleotides: 9. DNA for the CDR3: TGCGCCAGCAGCCAAGGTACCGGGACTAGAAATAATGAGCAGTTCTTC. Translation gives CASSQGTGTRNNEQFF.

The chain combines TRBV27 with TRBJ2-3; TRBD2 is a possible D gene (7 bases). This CDR3 is built from 17 residues. The V end lost 5 bases, the J end lost 4 bases, and 22 bases lay between the germline ends. Per the germline V gene, CDR1 is MNHEY and CDR2 is SMNVEV (reference sequence). The DNA for the CDR3 is TGTGCCAGCAGTATAGGCCGGGGGGCAGAAAGGGCAGATACGCAGTATTTT. It yields the protein CASSIGRGAERADTQYF.

This chain joins TRBV6-5 and TRBJ1-3; D is undetermined. The germline V gene has CDR1 MNHEY and CDR2 SVGAGI. Trimming removed 6 bases from V and 4 bases from J, with 16 bases in between. This CDR3 contains 15 residues. The CDR3 DNA reads as TGTGCCAGCAGCCCCGGGAGGAATATCGGAAACACCATATATTTT. Translated: CASSPGRNIGNTIYF.

This chain links TRBV11-1 with TRBJ1-1, with D maybe TRBD1 (6 bases). CDR1 is SGHAT, CDR2 FQDESV, per germline (reference sequence). V lost 1 base to trimming and J lost 1 base, with 10 bases between them. There are 15 residues in the CDR3. The CDR3 region has the DNA TGTGCCAGCAGCTTAGTGGCCAGGGGGAACACTGAAGCTTTCTTT. Translated: CASSLVARGNTEAFF.

The CDR3 sequence: CASSEQGARDYGYTF. The DNA for the CDR3 is TGTGCCAGCAGTGAACAGGGGGCGCGTGACTATGGCTACACCTTC. V usage is TRBV2 and J usage is TRBJ1-2; 8 bases are shared with TRBD1. The CDR3 extends over 15 amino acids. Trimming at V came to 2 bases and at J to 3 bases, leaving 5 bases not matched to a gene. Germline assignment: CDR1 SNHLY and CDR2 FYNNEI.